This T cell receptor beta chain was obtained from a study of blood T cell repertoires in COVID-19. At the level of the study: Both acute and convalescent COVID-19 samples were obtained from the United States, Italy and Spain. PBMCs, B-cell-depleted T cells, or T cells provided the cDNA or gDNA that made up the material.

In the source study's methods: Reference gene primer amplification yielded estimated nucleated cell counts. Sequenced by immunoSEQ multiplex PCR; TCRdb stores in-frame clones only, minus some. Clonal size and the V and J genes are those of that table, whereas D and trimming came from the DNA. The repertoire includes more than 9,500 clones, more than 80% of them detected once, and around 5% sits in the top ten. The J segment lost 5 bases and the V segment lost 10 bases, leaving 8 bases of the junction unmatched. CDR3 length equals 14 residues. The germline CDR1 and CDR2 sequences are SNHLY and FYNNEI.

The source material was peripheral blood. The sequence derives from a human donor in a cohort sampled during active COVID-19. V is TRBV2 and J is TRBJ1-4; 9 bases fit TRBD1. The DNA of the CDR3 is TGTGCCACCCGGGCCGGGACAGGGAATGAAAAACTGTTTTTT. Residues: CATRAGTGNEKLFF.